The T cell receptor (beta chain) described here comes from a study of patients and donors after allogeneic stem cell transplantation. TCRdb called the RT-PCR reads again in MiXCR, with one record for every CDR3 protein. The sample consists of about a million distinct CDR3 sequences, 18% of them appearing once. This CDR3 spans 13 amino acids. From germline, CDR1 is KGHDR and CDR2 SFDVKD. Trimming took off 9 bases at V and 2 bases at J, with 12 bases between the two ends. V gene TRBV24-1 combines with J gene TRBJ1-1, with a possible D match to TRBD1 (5 bases). The sample consisted of blood, either unsorted or a sorted T cell fraction (not recorded which). The TCR comes from a human donor who was either an allogeneic HSCT recipient or a stem cell or donor lymphocyte infusion donor (not recorded which). It is not recorded whose cells these are; they may come from a transplant donor. This CDR3 is CATATGTNTEAFF. The CDR3 bases are TGTGCCACCGCCACCGGGACTAACACTGAAGCTTTCTTT.